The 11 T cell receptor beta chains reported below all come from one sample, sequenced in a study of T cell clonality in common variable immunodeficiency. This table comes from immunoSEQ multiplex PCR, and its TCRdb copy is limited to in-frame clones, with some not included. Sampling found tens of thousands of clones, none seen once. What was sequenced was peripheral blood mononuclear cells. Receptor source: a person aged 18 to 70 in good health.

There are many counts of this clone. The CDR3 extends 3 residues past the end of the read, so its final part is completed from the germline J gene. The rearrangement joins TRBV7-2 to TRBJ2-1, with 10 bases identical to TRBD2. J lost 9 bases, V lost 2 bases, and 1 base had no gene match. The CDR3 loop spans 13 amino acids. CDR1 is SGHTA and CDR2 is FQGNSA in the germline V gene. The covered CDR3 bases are TGTGCCAGCAGCTTACTAGCGGGGGCTGAG. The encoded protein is CASSLLAGAE. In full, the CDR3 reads CASSLLAGAEQFF.

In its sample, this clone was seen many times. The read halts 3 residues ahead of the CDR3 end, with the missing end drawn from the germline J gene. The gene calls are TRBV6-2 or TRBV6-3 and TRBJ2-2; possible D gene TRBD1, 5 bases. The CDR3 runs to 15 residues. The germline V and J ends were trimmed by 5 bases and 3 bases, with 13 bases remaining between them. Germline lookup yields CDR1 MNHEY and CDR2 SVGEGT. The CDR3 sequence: CASSDAGPDTGELFF. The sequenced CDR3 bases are TGTGCCAGCAGTGACGCAGGGCCCGACACCGGGGAG.

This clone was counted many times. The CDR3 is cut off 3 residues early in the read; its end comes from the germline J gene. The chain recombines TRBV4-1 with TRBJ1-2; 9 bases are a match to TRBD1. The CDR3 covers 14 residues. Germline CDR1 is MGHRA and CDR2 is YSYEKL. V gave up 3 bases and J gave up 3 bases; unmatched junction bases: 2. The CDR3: CASSHRTGDYGYTF. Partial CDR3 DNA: TGCGCCAGCAGCCATCGGACAGGGGACTATGGC.

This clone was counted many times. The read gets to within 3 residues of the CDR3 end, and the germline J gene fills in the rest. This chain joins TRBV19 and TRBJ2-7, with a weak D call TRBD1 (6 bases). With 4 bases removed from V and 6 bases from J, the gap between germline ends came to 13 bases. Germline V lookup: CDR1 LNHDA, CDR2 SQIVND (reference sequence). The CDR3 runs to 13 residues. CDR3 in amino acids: CASSNRVRGEQYF. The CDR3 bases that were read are TGTGCCAGTAGTAACAGGGTCCGGGGCGAG.

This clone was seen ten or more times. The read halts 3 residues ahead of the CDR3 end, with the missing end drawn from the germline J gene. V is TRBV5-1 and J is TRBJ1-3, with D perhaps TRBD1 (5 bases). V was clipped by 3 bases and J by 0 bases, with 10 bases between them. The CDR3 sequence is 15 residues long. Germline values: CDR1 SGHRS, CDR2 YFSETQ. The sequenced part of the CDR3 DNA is TGCGCCAGCAGCTGGGGGACTGACTCTGGAAACACC. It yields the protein CASSWGTDSGNT. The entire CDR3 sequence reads CASSWGTDSGNTIYF. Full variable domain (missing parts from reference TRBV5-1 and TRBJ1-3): KAGVTQTPRYLIKTRGQQVTLSCSPISGHRSVSWYQQTPGQGLQFLFEYFSETQRNKGNFPGRFSGRQFSNSRSEMNVSTLELGDSALYLCASSWGTDSGNTIYFGEGSWLTVV.

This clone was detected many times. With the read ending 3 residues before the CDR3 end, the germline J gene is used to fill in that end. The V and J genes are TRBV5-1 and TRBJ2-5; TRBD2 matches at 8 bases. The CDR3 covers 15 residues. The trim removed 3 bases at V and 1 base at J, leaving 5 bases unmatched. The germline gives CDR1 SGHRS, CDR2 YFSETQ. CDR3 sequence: CASSWGAGGQETQYF. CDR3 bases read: TGCGCCAGCAGCTGGGGCGCGGGGGGCCAAGAGACC.

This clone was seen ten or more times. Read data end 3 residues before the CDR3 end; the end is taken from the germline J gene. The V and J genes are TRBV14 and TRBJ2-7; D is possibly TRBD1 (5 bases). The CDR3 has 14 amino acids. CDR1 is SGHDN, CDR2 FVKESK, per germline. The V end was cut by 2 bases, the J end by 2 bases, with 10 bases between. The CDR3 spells CASSQKGLPYEQYF. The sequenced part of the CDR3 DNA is TGTGCCAGCAGCCAAAAGGGGTTACCCTACGAG.

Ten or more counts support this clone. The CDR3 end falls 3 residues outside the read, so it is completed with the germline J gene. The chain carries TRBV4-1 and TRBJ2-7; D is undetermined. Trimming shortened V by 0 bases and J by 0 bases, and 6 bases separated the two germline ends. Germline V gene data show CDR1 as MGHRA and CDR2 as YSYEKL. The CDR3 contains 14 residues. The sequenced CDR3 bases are TGCGCCAGCAGCCAAGAGCGTAGCTCCTACGAG. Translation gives CASSQERSSYE. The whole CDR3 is CASSQERSSYEQYF.

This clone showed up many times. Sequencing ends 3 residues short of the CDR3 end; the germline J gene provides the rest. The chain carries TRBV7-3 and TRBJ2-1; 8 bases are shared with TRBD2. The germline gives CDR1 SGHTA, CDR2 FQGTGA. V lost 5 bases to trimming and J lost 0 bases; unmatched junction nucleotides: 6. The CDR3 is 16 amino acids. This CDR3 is CASSALAGSSYNEQFF. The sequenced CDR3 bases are TGTGCCAGCAGCGCTTTAGCGGGGAGCTCCTACAATGAG.

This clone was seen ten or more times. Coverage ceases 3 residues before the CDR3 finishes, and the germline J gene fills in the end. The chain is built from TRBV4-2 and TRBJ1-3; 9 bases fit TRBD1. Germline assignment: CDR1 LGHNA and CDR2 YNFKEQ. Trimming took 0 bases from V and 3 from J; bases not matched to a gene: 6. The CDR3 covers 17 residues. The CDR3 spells CASSQETGGASGNTIYF. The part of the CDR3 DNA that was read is TGTGCCAGCAGCCAAGAAACAGGGGGCGCGAGTGGAAACACC.

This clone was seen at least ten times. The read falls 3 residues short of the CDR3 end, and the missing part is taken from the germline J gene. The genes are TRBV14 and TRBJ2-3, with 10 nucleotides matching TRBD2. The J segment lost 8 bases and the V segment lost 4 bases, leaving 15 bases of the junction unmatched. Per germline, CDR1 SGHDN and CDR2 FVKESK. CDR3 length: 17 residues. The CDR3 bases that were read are TGTGCCAGCAGCCTTAGCGGGGGGACCAGACACACGGGTACG. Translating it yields CASSLSGGTRHTGT. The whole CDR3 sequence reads CASSLSGGTRHTGTQYF.